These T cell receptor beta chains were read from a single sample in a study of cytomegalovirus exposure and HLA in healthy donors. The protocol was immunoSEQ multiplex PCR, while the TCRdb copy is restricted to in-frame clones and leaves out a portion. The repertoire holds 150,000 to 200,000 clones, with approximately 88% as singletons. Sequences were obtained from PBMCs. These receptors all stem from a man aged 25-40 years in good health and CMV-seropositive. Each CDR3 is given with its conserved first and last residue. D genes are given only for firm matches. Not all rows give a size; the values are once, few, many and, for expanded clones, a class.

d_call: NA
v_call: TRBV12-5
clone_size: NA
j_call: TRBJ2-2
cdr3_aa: CASGSTTTGELFF
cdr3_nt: TGTGCTAGTGGTTCGACGACTACCGGGGAGCTGTTTTTT

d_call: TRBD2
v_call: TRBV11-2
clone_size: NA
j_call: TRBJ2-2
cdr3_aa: CASRGGVANTGELFF
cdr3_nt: TGTGCCAGCAGGGGAGGGGTGGCGAACACCGGGGAGCTGTTTTTT

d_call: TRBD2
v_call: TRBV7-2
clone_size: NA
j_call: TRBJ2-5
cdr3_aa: CASSLARFTGGQETQYF
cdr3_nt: TGTGCCAGCAGCTTAGCGCGTTTTACGGGGGGGCAGGAGACCCAGTACTTC

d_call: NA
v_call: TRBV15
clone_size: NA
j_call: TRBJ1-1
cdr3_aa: CATSRDHIADMPEAFF
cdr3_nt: TGTGCCACCAGCAGAGATCATATTGCGGATATGCCTGAAGCTTTCTTT

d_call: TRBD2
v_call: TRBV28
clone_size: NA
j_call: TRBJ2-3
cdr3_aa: CASSSPGLAGLTDTQYF
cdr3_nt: TGTGCCAGCAGCTCCCCCGGACTAGCGGGCCTCACAGATACGCAGTATTTT

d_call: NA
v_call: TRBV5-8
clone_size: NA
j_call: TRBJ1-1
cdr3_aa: CASSLPGAGAEAFF
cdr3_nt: TGTGCCAGCAGCTTACCCGGGGCGGGGGCTGAAGCTTTCTTT

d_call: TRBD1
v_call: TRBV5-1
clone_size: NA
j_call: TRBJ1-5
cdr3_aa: CASSSDPQGEPQHF
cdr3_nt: TGCGCCAGCAGTTCAGATCCACAGGGGGAGCCCCAGCATTTT

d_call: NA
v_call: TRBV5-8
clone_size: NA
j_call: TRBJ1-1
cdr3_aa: CASSPGGGYLTEAFF
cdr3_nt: TGTGCCAGCAGCCCGGGGGGGGGCTACCTTACTGAAGCTTTCTTT

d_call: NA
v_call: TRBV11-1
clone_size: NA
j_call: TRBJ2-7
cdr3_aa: CASSLAPGYEQYF
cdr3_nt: TGTGCCAGCAGCTTAGCACCGGGCTACGAGCAGTACTTC

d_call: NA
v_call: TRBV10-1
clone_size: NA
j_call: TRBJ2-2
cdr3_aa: CATSSGGAGELFF
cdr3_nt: TGCGCCACCTCCTCCGGCGGCGCCGGGGAGCTGTTTTTT

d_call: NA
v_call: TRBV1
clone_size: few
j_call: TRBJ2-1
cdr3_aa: CTSSQDRGRRHSYNEQFF
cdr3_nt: TGCACCAGCAGCCAAGATAGGGGGCGGCGCCATTCCTACAATGAGCAGTTCTTC